Detailed here is one T cell receptor beta chain. Antigen unknown. This sample is part of a study of beta chain features in type 1 diabetes. Whole-study findings and limits: All four CD4+ subsets from Type 1 diabetes patients carried moderately but significantly shorter TCRB CDR3s. Within the patient group, naive, central memory and Treg TCRB repertoires appeared more similar to each other than within healthy donors.

Trimming removed 5 bases from V and 2 bases from J; junction bases left unmatched: 11. This CDR3 has 16 residues. The investigators reverse transcribed all of the isolated RNA, so they sequenced expressed TCRB transcripts. Libraries were prepared by immunoSEQ multiplex PCR; TCRdb keeps only in-frame clonotypes and omits some of them. The data show about 650,000 clones, with around an eighth seen just once and more than 0.1% held by the top ten. CD45RO/CCR7/CD25/CD127/CD95/CD27 sorting isolated CD4+ naive, central memory, regulatory and stem cell-like memory cells. The TCR was taken from a man aged 30 to 39 with type 1 diabetes. This chain connects TRBV23-1 to TRBJ1-2, with TRBD1 identical over 7 bases. TRBV23-1 falls under the ORF class, with uncertain function. Sequencing was performed on naive CD4+ T cells from blood. DNA of the CDR3: TGCGCCAGCAGTTCCACTCCCGGGACAGCAAACTATGGCTACACCTTC. Translated: CASSSTPGTANYGYTF.